This TCR beta chain emerged from a study of response to subunit inactivated influenza vaccine listed by TCRdb under 2018. With regard to the full study: Deep quantitative T cell receptor repertoire profiling was used in the study to track responses to a trivalent subunit inactivated influenza vaccine.

The paper's findings and limits, for the study overall: The authors proposed that each seasonal influenza vaccination may bring in only a limited number of new T cells.

Notes on this clonotype: Its antigen is unknown. Base qualities are not provided; no much larger clone lies one nucleotide away.

The CDR3 spans 14 residues, from the cysteine through the phenylalanine. The DNA shown is the 42-base CDR3, in frame from base 1. CDR1 and CDR2 are read off the germline V gene as SQVTM and ANQGSEA. Trimming leaves V shorter by 6 bases and J shorter by 0 bases, with the junction holding 5 bases beyond the gene matches. The library was built by means of RT-PCR. The sequencer was an Illumina HiSeq 2500. TCRdb trimmed public reads at Q25 via fastp, called clones via MiXCR and kept in-frame beta chains. Identical CDR3 proteins give one entry, which carries the most common genes and DNA. In this sample the table shows hundreds of thousands of distinct CDR3 sequences, about 14% of which occur a single time. The ten largest clones represent approximately 6.5% of the sample.

The TCR comes from a man in his fifties who received an inactivated influenza vaccine. Donor details come from another sample of the same person, matched by shared clones. The sequencing here drew on PBMCs from blood, taken around 14 days before vaccination. Rearrangement joined TRBV29-1 to TRBJ1-1; 9 central bases correspond to TRBD1. The DNA is TGCAGCGTGGGGAGACAGGGGGTGAACACTGAAGCTTTCTTT. This is translated as CSVGRQGVNTEAFF.